This TCR beta chain emerged from a study of beta chain features in type 1 diabetes. On the study more broadly: Age, gender, cell numbers and subset yield matched between patients and controls. Broader study findings: Patients with Type 1 diabetes showed moderately but significantly shorter TCRB CDR3s in all four CD4+ subsets.

Reverse transcribing all isolated RNA meant expressed TCRB transcripts were sequenced. Clones were read by immunoSEQ multiplex PCR, and TCRdb kept only the in-frame ones, dropping some. Altogether 130,000 or so clones are present, 15% to 20% being singletons, with the ten largest covering about 2.5%. A note on this clone: The antigen is not known.

Germline V gives CDR1 LNHDA, CDR2 SQIVND (reference sequence). V lost 3 bases to trimming and J lost 5 bases, with 16 bases between them. This CDR3 is 15 amino acids long. The TCR originated in a man in his thirties or forties with type 1 diabetes. The sample comprised central memory CD4+ T cells from blood. This sequence joins TRBV19 and TRBJ2-5; D is tentatively TRBD1 or TRBD2 (7 bases each). The CDR3 spells CASSIRGGASETQYF. CDR3 DNA: TGTGCCAGTAGTATCAGGGGGGGCGCATCGGAGACCCAGTACTTC.